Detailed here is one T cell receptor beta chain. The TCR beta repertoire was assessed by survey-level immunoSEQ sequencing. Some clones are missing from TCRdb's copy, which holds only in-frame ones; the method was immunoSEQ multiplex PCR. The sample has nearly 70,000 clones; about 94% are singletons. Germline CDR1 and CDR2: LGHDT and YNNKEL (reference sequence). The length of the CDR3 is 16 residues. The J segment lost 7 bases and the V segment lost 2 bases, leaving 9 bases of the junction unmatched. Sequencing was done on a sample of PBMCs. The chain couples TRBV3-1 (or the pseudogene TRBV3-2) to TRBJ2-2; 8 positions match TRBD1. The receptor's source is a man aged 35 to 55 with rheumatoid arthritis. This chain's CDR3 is CASSQRGTGWGGELFF. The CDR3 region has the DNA TGTGCCAGCAGCCAAAGGGGGACAGGTTGGGGCGGGGAGCTGTTTTTT.